Listed here are 10 T cell receptor beta chains from one sample, sequenced in a study of T cell repertoires in cytomegalovirus infection. TCRdb re-called the reads with MiXCR, one entry per CDR3 protein. Among approximately 190,000 distinct CDR3 sequences, approximately 9.7% were seen once, and the ten largest hold approximately 4.2%. Specimen: PBMCs. These receptors all come from a human donor in good health (CMV status not recorded). Some clones in this sample may be carry-over from other donors' samples.

This clonotype was observed many times. The chain links TRBV7-6 to TRBJ2-5, with no clear D. Germline V CDR1 and CDR2: SGHVS, FNYEAQ. The CDR3 sequence is 13 residues long. The V gene lost 1 base and the J gene lost 3 bases, with 6 bases spanning the gap. CDR3 protein: CASSLVVKETQYF. The CDR3 bases are TGTGCCAGCAGCTTAGTAGTCAAAGAGACCCAGTACTTC.

This clonotype was seen ten or more times. V is TRBV28 and J is TRBJ1-2, with 7 bases fitting TRBD1. The V gene end was trimmed by 6 bases and the J gene end by 3 bases; junction bases not matched to a gene: 13. Germline-derived CDR1 and CDR2 are MDHEN and SYDVKM. CDR3 length equals 16 residues. The CDR3 sequence: CASRLTGTHAYYGYTF. The CDR3, as DNA: TGTGCCAGCAGGCTGACAGGGACGCATGCCTACTATGGCTACACCTTC.

The table lists this clonotype with a few counts. The chain is built from TRBV29-1 and TRBJ2-5, with D tentatively TRBD2 (6 bases). This CDR3 region has 15 residues. Germline V gene lookup returns CDR1 SQVTM and CDR2 ANQGSEA. V lost 3 bases and J lost 2, with 16 bases in between. The CDR3 spells CSVEMVDRGQETQYF. The CDR3 DNA follows: TGCAGCGTTGAGATGGTGGATCGGGGGCAAGAGACCCAGTACTTC.

The chain joins TRBV7-9 to TRBJ2-2; D is undetermined. Trimming removed 2 bases at V and 5 bases at J, with 9 bases between. CDR3 length equals 14 residues. Germline CDR1 is SEHNR and CDR2 is FQNEAQ (reference sequence). CDR3 loop: CASSLMGITGELFF. Written as DNA, the CDR3 is TGTGCCAGCAGCTTAATGGGGATTACCGGGGAGCTGTTTTTT.

This chain joins TRBV12-3 or TRBV12-4 and TRBJ1-5; 7 bases align to TRBD1. This CDR3 has 15 amino acids. Germline trimming cut 3 bases from V and 2 bases from J; bases unmatched to any gene: 4. The CDR3 protein is CASSFSDRGNQPQHF. The CDR3, as DNA: TGTGCCAGCAGTTTCTCCGACAGGGGCAATCAGCCCCAGCATTTT.

This clonotype was seen repeatedly, ten times or more. The chain combines TRBV2 with TRBJ1-5, with TRBD1 as a possible D gene (5 bases). The CDR3 spans 14 residues. The V gene's germline CDR1 is SNHLY and CDR2 FYNNEI. Trimming took 8 bases from V and 9 from J, leaving 20 bases between them. The CDR3 DNA is TGTGCCAGCGCGCTGCAGGGTTGGGGTGGGCCCCAGCATTTT. Amino acids: CASALQGWGGPQHF.

This clonotype occurred a few times. This chain joins TRBV29-1 and TRBJ2-1; 7 bases agree with TRBD2. With V trimmed by 5 bases and J by 0 bases, 4 bases remained unmatched. The CDR3 is 14 residues long. In germline, CDR1 is SQVTM, CDR2 ANQGSEA. CDR3 loop: CSVRTSGSYNEQFF. CDR3 nucleotide sequence: TGCAGCGTTCGGACTAGTGGCTCCTACAATGAGCAGTTCTTC.

The chain is built from TRBV6-5 and TRBJ1-4; perhaps TRBD1 as D (5 bases). CDR1 is MNHEY, CDR2 SVGAGI, per germline. Trimming left V 6 bases short and J 4 bases short, with 12 bases between. This CDR3 spans 14 amino acids. This CDR3 is CASSRGSGNEKLFF. The CDR3 region has the DNA TGTGCCAGCAGCCGGGGGAGCGGTAATGAAAAACTGTTTTTT.

Note on this clonotype: The junction departs from the called germline gene at one end, perhaps through a read error. CDR3 sequence: CASSPGVGYIF. The CDR3 nucleotides read TGCGCCAGCAGCCCAGGGGTTGGCTACATCTTC. The chain carries TRBV5-1 and TRBJ1-2; D may be TRBD1 (6 bases). The germline CDR1 and CDR2 sequences are SGHRS and YFSETQ. The CDR3 consists of 11 residues.

This clonotype was detected many times. The chain links TRBV2 to TRBJ2-2; D remains ambiguous. This CDR3 is 13 amino acids long. The V end lost 5 bases, the J end lost 1 base, and 5 bases lay between the germline ends. Germline-derived CDR1 and CDR2 are SNHLY and FYNNEI. CDR3 sequence: CASSIQNTGELFF. The CDR3 DNA follows: TGTGCCAGCAGTATTCAGAACACCGGGGAGCTGTTTTTT. Supplemented by reference TRBV2 and TRBJ2-2, the full variable domain reads EPEVTQTPSHQVTQMGQEVILRCVPISNHLYFYWYRQILGQKVEFLVSFYNNEISEKSEIFDDQFSVERPDGSNFTLKIRSTKLEDSAMYFCASSIQNTGELFFGEGSRLTVL.